The 22 T cell receptor beta chains in this list originate from one sample, sequenced in a study of siplizumab effects on memory and regulatory T cells. TCRdb keeps only in-frame clones here, not all; method: immunoSEQ multiplex PCR. The sample lists 15,000 to 20,000 clones, 45% to 60% occurring once. An approximately six-day coculture at 37°C was performed with the mixed lymphocyte reaction cells. The antigens these receptors bind are not known. The sequencing input was CFSE-low (dividing) CD4+ T cells sorted from an allogeneic mixed lymphocyte reaction. The receptors derive from a human donor in good health; the cells came from an allogeneic mixed lymphocyte reaction.

This chain uses TRBV6-6 with TRBJ1-5; 9 positions agree with TRBD1. The J segment lost 6 bases and the V segment lost 6 bases, leaving 3 bases of the junction unmatched. CDR3 length: 13 amino acids. Germline assignment: CDR1 MNHNY and CDR2 SVGAGI (reference sequence). The DNA for the CDR3 is TGTGCCAGCAGGGGACAGGGACTTCAGCCCCAGCATTTT. Translation gives CASRGQGLQPQHF.

This chain links TRBV7-6 with TRBJ1-1; D is uncertain. The CDR3 runs to 15 residues. From germline, CDR1 is SGHVS and CDR2 FNYEAQ. The V end was cut by 5 bases, the J end by 3 bases, with 16 bases between. In nucleotides, the CDR3 is TGTGCCAGCAGCCTTACGGTGGGCTGGTACACTGAAGCTTTCTTT. Its translation is CASSLTVGWYTEAFF.

The rearrangement links TRBV7-2 to TRBJ2-3; TRBD2 matches at 8 bases. J gave up 2 bases and V 6 bases, and 4 bases lay outside the gene matches. CDR1 and CDR2 (germline): SGHTA, FQGNSA. The CDR3 loop spans 14 amino acids. The CDR3 region has the DNA TGTGCCAGCAGATTTAGCGGGGCCACAGATACGCAGTATTTT. This translates into CASRFSGATDTQYF.

This clone was found a few times. This rearrangement joins TRBV27 to TRBJ1-2; no reliable D call. V lost 4 bases to trimming and J lost 2 bases, with 8 bases between them. Germline CDR1 reads MNHEY; CDR2 reads SMNVEV (reference sequence). The CDR3 covers 13 residues. The CDR3 region has the DNA TGTGCCAGCAGTTATAGAGGAAACTATGGCTACACCTTC. Residues: CASSYRGNYGYTF.

This chain uses TRBV5-1 with TRBJ1-1; a weak D match, TRBD1 (5 bases). CDR1 and CDR2 (germline): SGHRS, YFSETQ. Deletions cut 6 bases from V and 3 bases from J, with 12 bases between. This CDR3 region has 13 residues. DNA of the CDR3: TGCGCCAGCAAGGTGGGACTAGACACTGAAGCTTTCTTT. Translating gives CASKVGLDTEAFF.

The chain joins TRBV5-1 to TRBJ2-2; D might be TRBD1 (6 bases). V lost 2 bases and J 7 bases, leaving 12 bases between the germline ends. The CDR3 consists of 14 residues. Germline values: CDR1 SGHRS, CDR2 YFSETQ. The CDR3 protein is CASSFQGHSGELFF. CDR3 nucleotides: TGCGCCAGCAGCTTTCAGGGGCATAGCGGGGAGCTGTTTTTT.

The J gene is TRBJ2-3, the V gene TRBV4-2; 11 nucleotides line up with TRBD2. The V gene end was trimmed by 1 base and the J gene end by 3 bases; junction bases not matched to a gene: 0. Germline values: CDR1 LGHNA, CDR2 YNFKEQ. This CDR3 spans 15 amino acids. This CDR3 is CASSQASGGTDTQYF. DNA of the CDR3: TGTGCCAGCAGCCAAGCTAGCGGGGGGACAGATACGCAGTATTTT.

The chain combines TRBV30 with TRBJ2-2, with D possibly TRBD2 on 5 matching bases. Between the trimmed V and J ends, which lost 8 bases and 4 bases, there was a span of 14 bases. Germline CDR1 GTSNPN, CDR2 SVGIG (reference sequence). The CDR3 is made up of 13 amino acids. The CDR3 spells CAGLRARTGELFF. The CDR3 nucleotides read TGTGCCGGGCTGCGGGCCCGCACCGGGGAGCTGTTTTTT. Looking up the rest from reference TRBV30 and TRBJ2-2 gives the full variable domain: SQTIHQWPATLVQPVGSPLSLECTVEGTSNPNLYWYRQAAGRGLQLLFYSVGIGQISSEVPQNLSASRPQDRQFILSSKKLLLSDSGFYLCAGLRARTGELFFGEGSRLTVL.

This chain connects TRBV30 to TRBJ1-3, with D unresolved. Trimming pared 0 bases from V and 1 base from J, leaving 7 bases between. The CDR3 extends over 14 amino acids. From germline, CDR1 is GTSNPN and CDR2 SVGIG (reference sequence). CDR3 sequence reads: CAWSVKGSGNTIYF. The DNA for the CDR3 is TGTGCCTGGAGTGTAAAGGGATCTGGAAACACCATATATTTT.

Remarks on this clone: A much larger clonotype is one base distant, so this may be a read error. No conserved phenylalanine or tryptophan ends this CDR3, so it is likely a read error. The gene calls are TRBV27 and TRBJ1-2; the match to TRBD1 covers 8 bases. CDR1 and CDR2 (germline): MNHEY, SMNVEV (reference sequence). The CDR3 has 13 residues. J gave up 6 bases and V 3 bases, and 3 bases lay outside the gene matches. The CDR3 loop reads CASSFTGGHGYTL. CDR3 coding DNA: TGTGCCAGCAGTTTTACAGGGGGGCATGGCTACACCCTC.

The chain is built from TRBV9 and TRBJ2-4, with D perhaps given as TRBD1 or TRBD2 (5 bases each). Germline V lookup: CDR1 SGDLS, CDR2 YYNGEE. Trimming removed 4 bases from V and 8 bases from J, with 16 bases in between. The CDR3 consists of 14 residues. DNA of the CDR3: TGTGCCAGCAGCTCTTCGGGGCACAGTGACATTCAGTACTTC. It encodes CASSSSGHSDIQYF.

The chain has TRBV12-5 and TRBJ1-5, with 10 nucleotides matching TRBD1. V shed 6 bases and J 5 bases; nucleotides not matched to a gene: 4. The CDR3 runs to 14 residues. CDR1 and CDR2 (germline): LGHNT, FRNRAP. The CDR3 protein is CASGWDRGDQPQHF. DNA for the CDR3: TGTGCTAGTGGGTGGGACAGGGGAGATCAGCCCCAGCATTTT.

This clone was seen a handful of times. The chain combines TRBV12-5 with TRBJ1-1, with 10 bases lining up with TRBD1. The germline gives CDR1 LGHNT, CDR2 FRNRAP. V trimming: 4 bases; J trimming: 0 bases; junction bases outside the gene matches: 8. The CDR3 length is 17 residues. The CDR3 reads CASGSGGQGGMNTEAFF. The CDR3 DNA is TGTGCTAGTGGTTCCGGAGGACAGGGGGGAATGAACACTGAAGCTTTCTTT.

The chain is built from TRBV5-1 and TRBJ2-3; a possible D gene is TRBD2 (7 bases). The CDR3 is 14 residues long. Germline CDR1 is SGHRS and CDR2 is YFSETQ. V gave up 7 bases and J gave up 2 bases, with 14 bases separating them. CDR3 DNA: TGCGCCAGCCTGCCCGGGGGGCCCACAGATACGCAGTATTTT. Translating gives CASLPGGPTDTQYF.

J is TRBJ1-5 and V is TRBV20-1, with a possible D match to TRBD1 (5 bases). The germline CDR1 and CDR2 sequences are DFQATT and SNEGSKA (reference sequence). The CDR3 is 11 residues long. V lost 5 bases and J lost 11, with 13 bases in between. In DNA, the CDR3 is TGCAGTGCTGGAGGGGCTGCGACCCAGCATTTT. Amino acid sequence: CSAGGAATQHF.

The V gene is TRBV7-7, the J gene TRBJ2-5; D may correspond to TRBD1 or TRBD2 (5 bases each). The germline gives CDR1 SSHAT, CDR2 FNYEAQ (reference sequence). Trimming removed 1 base from V and 2 bases from J, with 14 bases in between. This CDR3 is 16 amino acids long. Here the CDR3 DNA reads TGTGCCAGCAGCTTAGGCACCCTATGGGGGCAAGAGACCCAGTACTTC. It yields the protein CASSLGTLWGQETQYF.

The rearrangement joins TRBV4-1 to TRBJ1-4; D gene unclear. Germline loops: CDR1 MGHRA, CDR2 YSYEKL. The V gene lost 3 bases and the J gene lost 0 bases, with 14 bases spanning the gap. This CDR3 has 17 residues. CDR3 in DNA: TGCGCCAGCAGCCACCCACTGAGAACAACAACTAATGAAAAACTGTTTTTT. Its protein is CASSHPLRTTTNEKLFF.

J is TRBJ1-4 and V is TRBV25-1; a possible D gene is TRBD1 (5 bases). The CDR3 totals 13 residues. Trimming cost V 6 bases and J 8 bases, with 13 bases left between them. CDR1 MGHDK and CDR2 SYGVNS come from the germline V gene. This chain's CDR3 is CASRAQTAEKLFF. The CDR3 DNA follows: TGTGCCAGCAGGGCCCAGACAGCCGAAAAACTGTTTTTT.

The chain employs TRBV6-6 and TRBJ2-7, with D perhaps TRBD2 (6 bases). Between the trimmed V and J ends, which lost 2 bases and 4 bases, there was a span of 15 bases. CDR3 length: 15 residues. The germline V gene has CDR1 MNHNY and CDR2 SVGAGI (reference sequence). CDR3 sequence reads: CASSYKGGEGYEQYF. CDR3 DNA sequence: TGTGCCAGCAGTTACAAGGGAGGAGAGGGGTACGAGCAGTACTTC.

This clone was picked up a small number of times. The chain links TRBV6-5 to TRBJ1-6, with D possibly TRBD1 on 5 matching bases. This CDR3 is built from 14 residues. Germline V gene lookup returns CDR1 MNHEY and CDR2 SVGAGI. V was trimmed by 4 bases and J by 14 bases, leaving 18 bases between them. CDR3 in DNA: TGTGCCAGCAGTTTCCGGGACCTATCGGGGGCCCTCCACTTT. It yields the protein CASSFRDLSGALHF.

V usage is TRBV7-6 and J usage is TRBJ1-1; D is unclear. CDR1 SGHVS and CDR2 FNYEAQ come from the germline V gene. The CDR3 contains 15 residues. V gave up 1 base and J gave up 0 bases, with 9 bases separating them. DNA of the CDR3: TGTGCCAGCAGCTTAGGGGTAGGCCTGAACACTGAAGCTTTCTTT. Protein sequence: CASSLGVGLNTEAFF.

V is TRBV9 and J is TRBJ2-3; D perhaps matches TRBD2 (6 bases). The CDR3 is 14 residues long. The V gene's germline CDR1 is SGDLS and CDR2 YYNGEE. The V end was cut by 5 bases, the J end by 4 bases, with 14 bases between. CDR3 region: CASSPLAISDTQYF. The CDR3 nucleotides read TGTGCCAGCAGTCCTCTAGCGATCTCAGATACGCAGTATTTT.